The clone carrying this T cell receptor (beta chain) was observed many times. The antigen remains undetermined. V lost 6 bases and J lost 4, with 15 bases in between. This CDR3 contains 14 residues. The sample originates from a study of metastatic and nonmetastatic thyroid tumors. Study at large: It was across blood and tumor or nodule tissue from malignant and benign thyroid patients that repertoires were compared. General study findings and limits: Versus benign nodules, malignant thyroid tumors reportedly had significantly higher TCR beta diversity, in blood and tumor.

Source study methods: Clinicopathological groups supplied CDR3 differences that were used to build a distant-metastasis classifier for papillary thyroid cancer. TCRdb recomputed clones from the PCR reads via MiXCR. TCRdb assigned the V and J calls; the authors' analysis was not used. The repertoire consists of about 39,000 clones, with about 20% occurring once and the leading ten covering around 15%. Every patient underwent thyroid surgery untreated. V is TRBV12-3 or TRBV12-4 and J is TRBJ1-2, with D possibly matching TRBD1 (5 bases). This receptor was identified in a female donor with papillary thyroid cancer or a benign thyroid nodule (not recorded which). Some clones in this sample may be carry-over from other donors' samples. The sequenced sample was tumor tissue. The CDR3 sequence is CASSDGGAAYGYTF. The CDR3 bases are TGTGCCAGCAGCGACGGAGGGGCGGCCTATGGCTACACCTTC.